Following are 13 T cell receptor beta chains from one sample sequenced in a study of human T cells and chemical hapten exposure. Time point given: patch test 3, about 24 weeks after DPC sensitization. Sample treatment: therapeutic diphenylcyclopropenone sensitization with weekly scalp DPC. TCRdb called the RACE reads again in MiXCR, with one record for every CDR3 protein. Of 150,000 to 200,000 distinct CDR3 sequences in the sample, roughly 25% are singletons; the top ten hold 2.1%. The sequences come from whole blood, collected in connection with sensitization to the hapten diphenylcyclopropenone (DPC). Receptors originate from a young woman with alopecia areata. Some clones in this sample may be carry-over from other donors' samples.

This chain connects TRBV11-2 to TRBJ2-5; 9 bases fit TRBD1. CDR3 size: 15 residues. The V segment lost 10 bases and the J segment 5 bases; nucleotides outside the gene matches: 14. In germline, CDR1 is SGHAT, CDR2 FQNNGV. The CDR3 region is CATFRTGGGRETQYF. The CDR3 bases are TGTGCCACGTTTCGAACAGGGGGCGGGCGGGAGACCCAGTACTTC. Complete variable domain (other parts from reference TRBV11-2 and TRBJ2-5): EAGVAQSPRYKIIEKRQSVAFWCNPISGHATLYWYQQILGQGPKLLIQFQNNGVVDDSQLPKDRFSAERLKGVDSTLKIQPAKLEDSAVYLCATFRTGGGRETQYFGPGTRLLVL.

This clonotype was observed many times. The J gene is TRBJ2-5, the V gene TRBV7-9; possibly TRBD2 for D (5 bases). The V gene lost 5 bases and the J gene lost 4 bases, with 11 bases spanning the gap. CDR3 length equals 13 residues. CDR1 SEHNR and CDR2 FQNEAQ come from the germline V gene (reference sequence). The CDR3 bases are TGTGCCAGCAGCCCGCCGGGAAGAGAGACCCAGTACTTC. Residues: CASSPPGRETQYF.

This clonotype was counted only a few times. The chain is built from TRBV21-1 and TRBJ2-3; TRBD2 is the table's D call and was not checked against the DNA. TRBV21-1 is termed a pseudogene. The CDR3 loop spans 14 amino acids. The CDR3 DNA reads TGTGCCGTCAGGGAGGGAGGGCCAGCAGATACGCAGTATTTT. Its translation: CAVREGGPADTQYF.

The V and J genes are TRBV9 and TRBJ1-1, with 7 positions matching TRBD1. The length of the CDR3 is 18 residues. Germline V gene data show CDR1 as SGDLS and CDR2 as YYNGEE. Trimming removed 0 bases from V and 1 base from J; junction bases left unmatched: 12. The CDR3, as DNA: TGTGCCAGCAGCGTAGGGACAGGAAAGTCTTGGGCGAACACTGAAGCTTTCTTT. Its protein product is CASSVGTGKSWANTEAFF.

In its sample, this clonotype was seen many times. The rearrangement links TRBV25-1 to TRBJ1-1; 9 positions match TRBD1. The trim removed 5 bases at V and 1 base at J, leaving 8 bases unmatched. Germline CDR1 reads MGHDK; CDR2 reads SYGVNS. CDR3 size: 16 residues. The CDR3 DNA reads TGTGCCAGCAGTACATGGGACAGGGCCCAGAACACTGAAGCTTTCTTT. Translating it yields CASSTWDRAQNTEAFF.

V and J are TRBV7-2 and TRBJ2-7; no definite D call. Germline V gene data show CDR1 as SGHTA and CDR2 as FQGNSA. V lost 2 bases and J 2 bases, leaving 10 bases between the germline ends. There are 14 residues in the CDR3. The CDR3: CASSLLPHTYEQYF. The DNA of the CDR3 is TGTGCCAGCAGCTTACTGCCACACACCTACGAGCAGTACTTC.

V and J are TRBV7-9 and TRBJ2-2; D gene uncertain. The germline V and J ends were trimmed by 7 bases and 6 bases, with 9 bases remaining between them. The length of the CDR3 is 12 residues. Germline CDR1 and CDR2: SEHNR and FQNEAQ (reference sequence). CDR3 protein: CASTPIAGELFF. Here the CDR3 DNA reads TGTGCCAGCACCCCCATCGCCGGGGAGCTGTTTTTT.

V is TRBV27 and J is TRBJ2-1; tentatively, D is TRBD2 (6 bases). With 1 base removed from V and 6 bases from J, the gap between germline ends came to 16 bases. From germline, CDR1 is MNHEY and CDR2 SMNVEV (reference sequence). The length of the CDR3 is 16 residues. CDR3 DNA: TGTGCCAGCAGTTTATACCCCGGAGGGTTAGGCAATGAGCAGTTCTTC. This codes for CASSLYPGGLGNEQFF.

There are many counts of this clonotype. The V call is TRBV29-1, the J call TRBJ2-1; D call uncertain. Trimming took 3 bases from V and 9 from J, leaving 12 bases between them. Germline assignment: CDR1 SQVTM and CDR2 ANQGSEA. This CDR3 region has 12 residues. The CDR3 here is CSVDGRFSEQFF. The CDR3 nucleotides read TGCAGCGTTGACGGTCGCTTTAGTGAGCAGTTCTTC.

DNA of the CDR3: TGCAGTGCTAGAGTCGCGGGGGGGCCAGATACGCAGTATTTT. Encoded protein: CSARVAGGPDTQYF. The chain employs TRBV20-1 and TRBJ2-3; TRBD2 agrees at 9 bases. There are 14 residues in the CDR3. The V gene end was trimmed by 1 base and the J gene end by 4 bases; junction bases not matched to a gene: 3. Germline CDR1 is DFQATT and CDR2 is SNEGSKA (reference sequence).

This clonotype was found a few times. V and J are TRBV4-2 and TRBJ2-3; a weak D match, TRBD2 (6 bases). This CDR3 region has 17 residues. V was shortened by 0 bases and J by 0 bases, with 13 bases between the two germline ends. The germline V gene has CDR1 LGHNA and CDR2 YNFKEQ. The CDR3 protein is CASSQESGPASTDTQYF. CDR3 DNA sequence: TGTGCCAGCAGCCAAGAGAGCGGGCCCGCTAGCACAGATACGCAGTATTTT.

The genes are TRBV20-1 and TRBJ2-3; 8 bases match TRBD2. V gave up 3 bases and J gave up 4 bases; unmatched junction bases: 12. There are 16 residues in the CDR3. CDR1 and CDR2 from the germline V gene are DFQATT and SNEGSKA (reference sequence). The CDR3 DNA follows: TGCAGTGCTAGCCGCGGGGGGAGCCGGGGGGCAGATACGCAGTATTTT. Translating it yields CSASRGGSRGADTQYF.

This clonotype was detected a few times. CDR3 in amino acids: CASSFGSRNTEAFF. CDR3 bases: TGTGCCAGCAGTTTCGGATCACGGAACACTGAAGCTTTCTTT. The chain couples TRBV3-1 to TRBJ1-1; no clear D gene. With 6 bases removed from V and 1 base from J, the gap between germline ends came to 12 bases. The germline V gene encodes CDR1 LGHDT and CDR2 YNNKEL (reference sequence). The CDR3 spans 14 residues.